This TCR beta chain was sequenced for a study of T cell responses to AZD1222 COVID-19 vaccine. Generated by immunoSEQ multiplex PCR, the TCRdb table keeps only in-frame clones and is missing some. This sample has just under 75,000 clones, with roughly 80% found just once. The germline V gene has CDR1 MNHEY and CDR2 SVGAGI. The CDR3 sequence is 11 residues long. V lost 6 bases, J lost 8 bases, and 10 bases lay in between. This clonotype was sampled from an adult who received the AZD1222 COVID-19 vaccine. Sequencing was performed on peripheral blood, taken 28 days after the second AZD1222 dose. The rearrangement uses TRBV6-5 and TRBJ1-2, with unresolved D. The CDR3 loop reads CASRSGEGYTF. In nucleotides, the CDR3 is TGTGCCAGCAGGTCCGGGGAAGGCTACACCTTC.